The sample holds a few counts of the clone carrying this T cell receptor beta chain. This entry comes from a study of blood T cell repertoires in COVID-19. Overall study context: Spain, Italy and the United States supplied samples that represented acute and convalescent COVID-19. T cells, B-cell-depleted T cells, or PBMCs provided the cDNA or gDNA that served as material.

CDR3 size: 14 residues. Per the germline V gene, CDR1 is SEHNR and CDR2 is FQNEAQ (reference sequence). V lost 5 bases to trimming and J lost 7 bases, with 17 bases between them. Per the original data handling: Amplified reference gene primers provided the basis for estimating nucleated cell counts. TCRdb keeps only in-frame clones here, not all; method: immunoSEQ multiplex PCR. V, J and clone size reflect that table, while D and trimming were determined from the DNA. The sample holds about 260,000 clones, about 90% seen once. The clonotype was recovered from a woman aged 40 to 50 who had recovered from COVID-19. Sequenced material: peripheral blood. The gene calls are TRBV7-9 and TRBJ1-1; maybe TRBD1 (5 bases). The CDR3 sequence is CASSDRGDLLEAFF. CDR3 DNA sequence: TGTGCCAGCAGCGACCGGGGGGACCTTCTTGAAGCTTTCTTT.